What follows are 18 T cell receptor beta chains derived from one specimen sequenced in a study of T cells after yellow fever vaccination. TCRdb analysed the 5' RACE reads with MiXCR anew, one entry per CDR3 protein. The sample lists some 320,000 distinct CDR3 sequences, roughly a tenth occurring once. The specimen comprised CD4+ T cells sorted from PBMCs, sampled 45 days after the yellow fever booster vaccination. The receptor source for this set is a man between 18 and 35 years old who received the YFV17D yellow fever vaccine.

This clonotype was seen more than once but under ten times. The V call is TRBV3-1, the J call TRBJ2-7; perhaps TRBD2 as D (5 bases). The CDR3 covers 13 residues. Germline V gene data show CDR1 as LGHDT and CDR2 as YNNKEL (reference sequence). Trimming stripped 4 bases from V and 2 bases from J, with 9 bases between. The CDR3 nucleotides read TGTGCCAGCAGCCGGCGAGGGCCCTACGAGCAGTACTTC. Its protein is CASSRRGPYEQYF.

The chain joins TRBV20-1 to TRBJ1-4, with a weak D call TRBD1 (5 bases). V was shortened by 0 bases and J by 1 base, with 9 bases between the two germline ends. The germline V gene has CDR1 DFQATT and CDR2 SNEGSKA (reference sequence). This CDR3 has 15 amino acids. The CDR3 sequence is CSARDGGGTNEKLFF. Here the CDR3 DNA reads TGCAGTGCTAGAGATGGGGGGGGAACTAATGAAAAACTGTTTTTT.

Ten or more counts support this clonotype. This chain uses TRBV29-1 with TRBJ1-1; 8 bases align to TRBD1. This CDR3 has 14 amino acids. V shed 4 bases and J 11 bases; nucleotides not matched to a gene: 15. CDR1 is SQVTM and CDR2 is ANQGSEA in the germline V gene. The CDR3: CSVANRGEARTAFF. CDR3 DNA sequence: TGCAGCGTTGCAAACAGGGGGGAGGCCCGGACCGCTTTCTTT.

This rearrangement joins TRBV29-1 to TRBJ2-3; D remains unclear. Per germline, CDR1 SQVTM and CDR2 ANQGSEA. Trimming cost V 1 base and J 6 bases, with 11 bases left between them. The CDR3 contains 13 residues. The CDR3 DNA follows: TGCAGCGTTGAAGTTAACGTTGAGGATACGCAGTATTTT. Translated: CSVEVNVEDTQYF.

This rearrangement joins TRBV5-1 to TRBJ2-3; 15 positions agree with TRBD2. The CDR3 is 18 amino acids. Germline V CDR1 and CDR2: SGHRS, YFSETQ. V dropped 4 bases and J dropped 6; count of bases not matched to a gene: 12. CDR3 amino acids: CASSPPLGLAGGGDTQYF. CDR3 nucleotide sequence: TGCGCCAGCAGCCCCCCTCTGGGACTAGCGGGGGGCGGGGATACGCAGTATTTT.

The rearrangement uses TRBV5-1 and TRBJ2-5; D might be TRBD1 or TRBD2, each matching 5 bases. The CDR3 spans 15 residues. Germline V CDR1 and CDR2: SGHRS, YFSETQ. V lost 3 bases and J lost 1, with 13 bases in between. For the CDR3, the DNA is TGCGCCAGCAGCTACGCCGGGACGACCCAAGAGACCCAGTACTTC. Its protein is CASSYAGTTQETQYF. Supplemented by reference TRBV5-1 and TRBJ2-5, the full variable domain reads KAGVTQTPRYLIKTRGQQVTLSCSPISGHRSVSWYQQTPGQGLQFLFEYFSETQRNKGNFPGRFSGRQFSNSRSEMNVSTLELGDSALYLCASSYAGTTQETQYFGPGTRLLVL.

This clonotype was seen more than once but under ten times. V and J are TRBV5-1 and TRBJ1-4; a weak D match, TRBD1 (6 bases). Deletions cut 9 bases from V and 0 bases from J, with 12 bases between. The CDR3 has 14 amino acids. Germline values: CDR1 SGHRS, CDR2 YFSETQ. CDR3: CATAEGATNEKLFF. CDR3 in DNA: TGCGCCACCGCCGAGGGGGCAACTAATGAAAAACTGTTTTTT. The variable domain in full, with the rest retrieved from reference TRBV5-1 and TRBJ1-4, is KAGVTQTPRYLIKTRGQQVTLSCSPISGHRSVSWYQQTPGQGLQFLFEYFSETQRNKGNFPGRFSGRQFSNSRSEMNVSTLELGDSALYLCATAEGATNEKLFFGSGTQLSVL.

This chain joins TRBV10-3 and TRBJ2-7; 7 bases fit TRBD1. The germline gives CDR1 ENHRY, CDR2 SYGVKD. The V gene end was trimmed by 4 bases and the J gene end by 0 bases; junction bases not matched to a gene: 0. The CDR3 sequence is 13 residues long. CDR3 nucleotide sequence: TGTGCCATCAGTGGGGACAGCTCCTACGAGCAGTACGTC. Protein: CAISGDSSYEQYV.

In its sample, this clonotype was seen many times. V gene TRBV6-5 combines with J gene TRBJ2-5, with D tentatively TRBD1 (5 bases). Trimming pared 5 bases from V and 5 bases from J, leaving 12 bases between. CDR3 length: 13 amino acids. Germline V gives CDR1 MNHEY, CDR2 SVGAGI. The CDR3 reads CASSPMGLETQYF. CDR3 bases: TGTGCCAGCAGTCCCATGGGGCTTGAGACCCAGTACTTC.

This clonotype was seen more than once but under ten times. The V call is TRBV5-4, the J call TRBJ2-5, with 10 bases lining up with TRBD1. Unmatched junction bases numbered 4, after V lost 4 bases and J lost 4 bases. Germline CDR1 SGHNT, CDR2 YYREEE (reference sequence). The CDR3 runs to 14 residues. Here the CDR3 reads CASSTGQGSETQYF. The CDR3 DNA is TGTGCCAGCAGCACGGGACAGGGGTCAGAGACCCAGTACTTC.

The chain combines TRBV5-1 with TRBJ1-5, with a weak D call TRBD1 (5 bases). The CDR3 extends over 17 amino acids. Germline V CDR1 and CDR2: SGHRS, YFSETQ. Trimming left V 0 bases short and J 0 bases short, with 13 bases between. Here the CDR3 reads CASSLAEEQDSNQPQHF. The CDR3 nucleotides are TGCGCCAGCAGCTTGGCCGAAGAACAGGATAGCAATCAGCCCCAGCATTTT.

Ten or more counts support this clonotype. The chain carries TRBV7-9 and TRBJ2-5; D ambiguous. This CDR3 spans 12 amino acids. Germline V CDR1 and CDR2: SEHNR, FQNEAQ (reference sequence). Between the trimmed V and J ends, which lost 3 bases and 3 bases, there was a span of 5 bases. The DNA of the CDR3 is TGTGCCAGCAGCTTGTCCGAAGAGACCCAGTACTTC. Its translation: CASSLSEETQYF.

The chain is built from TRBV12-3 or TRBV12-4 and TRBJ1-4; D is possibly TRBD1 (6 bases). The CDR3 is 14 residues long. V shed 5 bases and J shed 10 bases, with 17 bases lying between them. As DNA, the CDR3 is TGTGCCAGCAGTATCCACAGGGCGGGGGTAAAACTGTTTTTT. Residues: CASSIHRAGVKLFF.

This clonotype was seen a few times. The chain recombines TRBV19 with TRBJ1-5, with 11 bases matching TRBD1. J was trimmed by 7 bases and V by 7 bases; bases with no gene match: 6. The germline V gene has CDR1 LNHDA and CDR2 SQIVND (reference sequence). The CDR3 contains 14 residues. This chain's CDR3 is CASIPGQGDQPQHF. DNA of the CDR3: TGTGCCAGTATTCCGGGACAGGGGGACCAGCCCCAGCATTTT.

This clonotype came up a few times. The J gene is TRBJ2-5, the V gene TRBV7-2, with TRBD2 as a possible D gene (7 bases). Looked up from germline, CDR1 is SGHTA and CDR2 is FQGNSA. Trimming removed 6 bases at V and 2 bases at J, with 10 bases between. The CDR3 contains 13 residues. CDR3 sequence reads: CASRGGPQETQYF. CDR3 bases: TGTGCCAGCAGGGGGGGGCCACAAGAGACCCAGTACTTC.

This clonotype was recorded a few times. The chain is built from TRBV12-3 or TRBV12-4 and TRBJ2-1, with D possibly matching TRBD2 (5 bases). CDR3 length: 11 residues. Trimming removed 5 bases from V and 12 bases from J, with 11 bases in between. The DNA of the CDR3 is TGTGCCAGCAGTCGAGGGATGGGGCAGTTCTTC. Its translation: CASSRGMGQFF.

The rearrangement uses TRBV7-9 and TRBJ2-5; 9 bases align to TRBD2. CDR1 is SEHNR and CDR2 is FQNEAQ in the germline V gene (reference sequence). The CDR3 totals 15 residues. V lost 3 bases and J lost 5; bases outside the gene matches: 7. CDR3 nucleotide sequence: TGTGCCAGCAGCTTCGGCGGGGGGGCCACCGAGACCCAGTACTTC. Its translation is CASSFGGGATETQYF.

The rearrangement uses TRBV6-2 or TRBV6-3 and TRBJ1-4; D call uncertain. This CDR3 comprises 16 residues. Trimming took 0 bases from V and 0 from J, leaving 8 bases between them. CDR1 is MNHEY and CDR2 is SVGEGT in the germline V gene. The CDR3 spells CASSYSKEATNEKLFF. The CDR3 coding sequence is TGTGCCAGCAGTTACTCGAAGGAAGCAACTAATGAAAAACTGTTTTTT.